Listed below are T cell receptor beta chains from one sample, sequenced in a study of T cells in localized non-small cell lung cancer. Sequencing was performed with immunoSEQ multiplex PCR; in TCRdb, only in-frame clones are kept and a portion is missing. The table shows roughly 6,000 clones, with 70% to 85% occurring only once. Source: peripheral blood mononuclear cells, taken before any cancer treatment. These TCRs come from a female donor over 55 with stage II lung adenocarcinoma. CDR3s include the opening cysteine and the closing phenylalanine or tryptophan.

>TRBJ1-2|TRBV14
CASSQDISLDGYTF
>TRBJ1-6|TRBV5-5
CASSLWDRALNSPLHF
>TRBJ1-1|TRBV7-9
CASSRRDLNMNTEAFF
>TRBJ1-6|TRBV2
CASRSRQDSPLHF
>TRBJ2-1|TRBV5-1
CASSQGTSYNEQFF
>TRBJ1-1|TRBV25-1
CASSAPRGTSTSTEAFF
>TRBJ1-1|TRBV25-1
CASSESPGRANTEAFF
>TRBJ2-3|TRBV18
CASSPRTSSTDTQYF
>TRBJ1-1|TRBV28
CASSPSVGENTEAFF
>TRBJ2-5|TRBV19
CASRIGETQYF
>TRBJ2-3|TRBV9
CASSARAREAVDTQYF
>TRBJ1-1|TRBV7-9
CASSSGPANTEAFF
>TRBJ2-2|TRBV7-9
CASSFEGIGELFF
>TRBJ1-4|TRBV28
CASTAMTGSNEKLFF
>TRBJ1-6|TRBV28
CASSPGVNSPLHF
>TRBJ1-2|TRBV27
CASSTGSHGYTF
>TRBJ1-2|TRBV27
CASSLRPNYGYTF
>TRBJ2-1|TRBV2
CASSSGTSGYNEQFF
>TRBJ1-3|TRBV28
CASNLRYGNTIYF
>TRBJ2-2|TRBV7-7
CASSLARGGTGELFF
>TRBJ1-2|TRBV5-5
CASTCSRKTYGYTF
>TRBJ2-5|TRBV18
CASSPLSTGPQETQYF
>TRBJ2-1|TRBV10-2
CASSESWRGVVYNEQFF
>TRBJ2-5|TRBV7-3
CASSQGGETQYF